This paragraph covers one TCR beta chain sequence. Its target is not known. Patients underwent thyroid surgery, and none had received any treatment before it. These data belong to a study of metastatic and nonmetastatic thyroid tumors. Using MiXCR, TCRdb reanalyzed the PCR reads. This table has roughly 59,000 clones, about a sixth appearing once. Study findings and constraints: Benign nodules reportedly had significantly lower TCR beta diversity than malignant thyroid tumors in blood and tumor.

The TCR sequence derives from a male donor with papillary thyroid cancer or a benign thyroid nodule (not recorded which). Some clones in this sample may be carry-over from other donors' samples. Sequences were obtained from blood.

This chain's CDR3 is CASSPTGMTSPLHF. DNA for the CDR3: TGTGCCAGCAGCCCGACAGGGATGACTTCACCCCTCCACTTT. The rearrangement links TRBV3-1 to TRBJ1-6; 7 nucleotides match TRBD1. In germline, CDR1 is LGHDT, CDR2 YNNKEL (reference sequence). Germline trimming cut 4 bases from V and 9 bases from J; bases unmatched to any gene: 6. This CDR3 has 14 residues.